This TCR beta chain stems from a study of blood T cell repertoires in COVID-19. Study details: Donors in the United States, Italy and Spain gave samples during acute or convalescent COVID-19. PBMCs, B-cell-depleted T cells, or T cells were the source of the cDNA or gDNA that made up the material.

The V gene's germline CDR1 is LGHDT and CDR2 YNNKEL (reference sequence). The CDR3 is made up of 14 amino acids. V was clipped by 5 bases and J by 4 bases, with 14 bases between them. TCRdb's table, derived via immunoSEQ multiplex PCR, lists solely in-frame clones and lacks some. Counted here are 140,000 or so clones, 70% to 90% occurring once; the ten biggest clones make up around 5%. The sample consisted of peripheral blood. This TCR came from a human donor in a cohort sampled during active COVID-19. The chain joins TRBV3-1 (or the pseudogene TRBV3-2) to TRBJ2-5; D is possibly TRBD2 (6 bases). The CDR3 nucleotides read TGTGCCAGCAGCTATAGGAGGGGAGGAGAGACCCAGTACTTC. Amino acid sequence: CASSYRRGGETQYF.